This T cell receptor beta chain was profiled in a study of control samples from healthy donors and cancer patients. The assay was immunoSEQ multiplex PCR, and TCRdb's table has in-frame clones only and misses some. The sample lists about 110,000 clones, roughly 90% occurring once. Germline V gives CDR1 SGHDN, CDR2 FVKESK. This CDR3 has 16 residues. Unmatched junction bases numbered 8, after V lost 4 bases and J lost 2 bases. The clonotype comes from a woman aged 55-75 years with lung cancer. This chain connects TRBV14 to TRBJ2-1; 7 nucleotides match TRBD1. Material: PBMCs. The CDR3 DNA reads TGTGCCAGCAGCCTTAGGACAGGTCTAACCTACAATGAGCAGTTCTTC. Protein sequence: CASSLRTGLTYNEQFF.